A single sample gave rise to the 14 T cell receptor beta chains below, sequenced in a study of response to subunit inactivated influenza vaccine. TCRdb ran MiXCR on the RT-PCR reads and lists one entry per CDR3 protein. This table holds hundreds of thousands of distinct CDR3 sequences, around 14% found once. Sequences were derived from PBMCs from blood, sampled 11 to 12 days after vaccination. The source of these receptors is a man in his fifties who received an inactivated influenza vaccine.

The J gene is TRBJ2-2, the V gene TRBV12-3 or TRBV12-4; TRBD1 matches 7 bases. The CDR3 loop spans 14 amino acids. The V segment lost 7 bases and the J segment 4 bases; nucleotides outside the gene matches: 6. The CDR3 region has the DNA TGTGCCAGCATTCAGACAGGGTCCACCGGGGAGCTGTTTTTT. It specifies CASIQTGSTGELFF.

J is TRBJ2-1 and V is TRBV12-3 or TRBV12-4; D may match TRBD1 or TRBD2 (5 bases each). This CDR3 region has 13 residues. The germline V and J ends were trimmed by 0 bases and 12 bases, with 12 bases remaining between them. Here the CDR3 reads CASSLALGDGQFF. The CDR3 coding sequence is TGTGCCAGCAGTTTAGCCCTCGGGGACGGGCAGTTCTTC.

The CDR3 nucleotides read TGTGCCACCAGTGATTTGTTCTCTAGCGGGGGTAGGCAGTATTTT. Translation gives CATSDLFSSGGRQYF. V and J are TRBV24-1 and TRBJ2-3; 10 positions agree with TRBD2. CDR3 length: 15 residues. CDR1 and CDR2 from the germline V gene are KGHDR and SFDVKD. Germline trimming cut 0 bases from V and 11 bases from J; bases unmatched to any gene: 7.

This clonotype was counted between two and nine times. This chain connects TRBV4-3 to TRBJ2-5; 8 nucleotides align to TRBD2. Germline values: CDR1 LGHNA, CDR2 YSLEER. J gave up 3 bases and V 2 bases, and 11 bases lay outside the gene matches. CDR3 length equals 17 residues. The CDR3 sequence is CASSQRFGGAVEETQYF. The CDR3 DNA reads TGCGCCAGCAGCCAAAGGTTCGGGGGGGCAGTGGAAGAGACCCAGTACTTC.

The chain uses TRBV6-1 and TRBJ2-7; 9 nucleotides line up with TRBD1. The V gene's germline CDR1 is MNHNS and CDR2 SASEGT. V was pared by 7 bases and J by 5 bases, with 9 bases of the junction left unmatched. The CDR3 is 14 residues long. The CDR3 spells CASKPGQGNNEQYF. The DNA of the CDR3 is TGTGCCAGCAAACCGGGACAGGGAAATAACGAGCAGTACTTC.

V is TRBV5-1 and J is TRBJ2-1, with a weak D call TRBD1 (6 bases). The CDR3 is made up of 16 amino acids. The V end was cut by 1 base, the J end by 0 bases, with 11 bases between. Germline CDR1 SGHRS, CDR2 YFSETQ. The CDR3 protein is CASSLRQASSYNEQFF. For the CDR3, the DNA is TGCGCCAGCAGCTTGCGACAGGCCAGCTCCTACAATGAGCAGTTCTTC.

The CDR3 loop reads CASSGTSHSGNTIYF. The CDR3 DNA follows: TGTGCCAGCAGTGGGACAAGCCACTCTGGAAACACCATATATTTT. This chain links TRBV6-1 with TRBJ1-3; D possibly corresponds to TRBD1 (5 bases). The germline V gene has CDR1 MNHNS and CDR2 SASEGT. The V end was cut by 4 bases, the J end by 0 bases, with 10 bases between. CDR3 length equals 15 residues.

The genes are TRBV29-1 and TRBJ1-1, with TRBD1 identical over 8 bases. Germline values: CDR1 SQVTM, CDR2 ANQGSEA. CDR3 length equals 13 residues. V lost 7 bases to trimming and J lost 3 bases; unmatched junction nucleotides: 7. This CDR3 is CSARRGQYTEAFF. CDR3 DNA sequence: TGCAGCGCGCGCAGGGGGCAGTACACTGAAGCTTTCTTT.

CDR3 amino acids: CSAISGGIDTDTQYF. The CDR3 coding sequence is TGCAGTGCTATTTCCGGCGGGATAGACACAGATACGCAGTATTTT. The rearrangement uses TRBV20-1 and TRBJ2-3; tentatively, D is TRBD2 (6 bases). The CDR3 is made up of 15 amino acids. The V gene's germline CDR1 is DFQATT and CDR2 SNEGSKA (reference sequence). V lost 4 bases, J lost 2 bases, and 16 bases lay in between.

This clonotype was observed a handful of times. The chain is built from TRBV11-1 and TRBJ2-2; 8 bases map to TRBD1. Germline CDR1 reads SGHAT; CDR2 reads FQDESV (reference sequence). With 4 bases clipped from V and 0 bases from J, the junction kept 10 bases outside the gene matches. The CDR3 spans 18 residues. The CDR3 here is CASSSIAWTGSNTGELFF. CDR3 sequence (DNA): TGTGCCAGCAGCTCGATAGCCTGGACAGGGTCGAACACCGGGGAGCTGTTTTTT.

The DNA of the CDR3 is TGTGCCAGCAGACAAAGCGGGATTGGTTCCAATGAGCAGTTCTTC. Translation: CASRQSGIGSNEQFF. The chain uses TRBV6-1 and TRBJ2-1, with 7 bases matching TRBD2. Looked up from germline, CDR1 is MNHNS and CDR2 is SASEGT. The length of the CDR3 is 15 residues. After removal of 6 bases from V and 6 bases from J, the junction contained 11 bases not matched to a gene.

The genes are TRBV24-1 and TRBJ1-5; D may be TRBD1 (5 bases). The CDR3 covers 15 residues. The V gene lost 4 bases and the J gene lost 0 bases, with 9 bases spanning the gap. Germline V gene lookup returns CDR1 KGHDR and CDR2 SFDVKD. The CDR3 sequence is CATSEGTHSNQPQHF. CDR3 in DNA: TGTGCCACCAGTGAGGGGACTCATAGCAATCAGCCCCAGCATTTT.

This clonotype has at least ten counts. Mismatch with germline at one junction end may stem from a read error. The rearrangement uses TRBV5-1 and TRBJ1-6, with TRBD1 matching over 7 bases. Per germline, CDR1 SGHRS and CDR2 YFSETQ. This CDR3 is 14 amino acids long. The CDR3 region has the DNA TGTGCCAGCAGCTTAGTACAGGGGAACTCACCCCTCCACTTT. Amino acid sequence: CASSLVQGNSPLHF.

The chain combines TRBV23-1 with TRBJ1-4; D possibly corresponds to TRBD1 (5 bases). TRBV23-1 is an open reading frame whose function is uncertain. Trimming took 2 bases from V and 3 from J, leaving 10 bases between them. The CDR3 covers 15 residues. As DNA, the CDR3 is TGCGCCAGCAGTCAACAGGGCCCAGCTAATGAAAAACTGTTTTTT. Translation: CASSQQGPANEKLFF.